This T cell receptor (beta chain) came from a study of T cell repertoires in cytomegalovirus infection (dated by TCRdb to the late 2010s). Regarding the research as a whole: Peptide stimulations targeted recently identified HLA-C-restricted CMV epitopes, whose presentation resists viral immunomodulation, together with well-studied HLA-B-restricted epitopes. Because public TCR beta signatures pointed to carriage of CMV infection together with the matching HLA type, the HLA type of each donor mattered for the analysis.

A word on this clonotype: What this receptor recognizes is not known. The record has no base qualities; no much larger clone is one base away.

The instrument was an Illumina HiSeq 1500. The public reads were run again by TCRdb, first through fastp at Q25 and then through MiXCR, and only productive beta chains were kept. Rows are combined by CDR3 protein, so each entry shows the most common genes and DNA. The sample data list roughly 110,000 distinct CDR3 sequences, and more than 30% of these were observed just once. Around two fifths of the sample belongs to the ten largest clones. Trimming removed 5 bases from V and 5 bases from J; the gene matches leave 12 bases unexplained. The germline V gene (reference sequence) provides CDR1 LGHDT and CDR2 YNNKEL. The cysteine opens and the phenylalanine closes a CDR3 of 16 amino acids. Here the CDR3 DNA is all that survives: 48 bases in frame from base 1. Here is what the overall study found, with its caveats: The ex vivo response was dominated by HLA-C-restricted CMV-specific TCR beta clonotypes, and the single most frequent clonotype in two of eight donors was supplied by these HLA-C-restricted clonotypes. Carriers of CMV infection plus the relevant HLA type were discriminated by the cumulative frequency of public TCR beta family members in the study cohort and in an independent approximately 360-donor cohort.

The treatment or condition label for this specimen denotes: in vitro stimulation with specific CMV peptide epitopes to enrich CMV-specific T cells. In this chain, TRBV3-1 is recombined with TRBJ2-7, with TRBD2 identical over 10 junction bases. This TCR was recovered from a human donor in good health (CMV status not recorded). Some clones in this sample may be carry-over from other donors' samples. The source was CD8+ T cells from cultured PBMCs, collected from culture after CMV antigen stimulation. The nucleotide sequence is TGTGCCAGCAGCGCAAGCTCAGCGGGGGGGCTCCACGAGCAGTACTTC. It encodes CASSASSAGGLHEQYF.